The T cell receptor beta chain under discussion was sequenced for a study of T cells after yellow fever vaccination. Study-level results: The study noted that FACS-sorted repertoires could contain abundant clonotypes contaminating from the bulk population.

Between the trimmed V and J ends, which lost 7 bases and 1 base, there was a span of 17 bases. Germline V gene lookup returns CDR1 SQVTM and CDR2 ANQGSEA. The length of the CDR3 is 15 residues. TCRdb independently ran MiXCR on the 5' RACE reads; one entry per CDR3 protein. The sample comprises 120,000 or so distinct CDR3 sequences, nearly 15% of which are singletons, and about 42% rests with the top ten. This clonotype has ten or more counts. Its antigen is unknown. The chain couples TRBV29-1 to TRBJ2-1, with a weak D call TRBD2 (7 bases). The sequence derives from a man younger than 35 who received the YFV17D yellow fever vaccine. Specimen: CD8+ T cells sorted from PBMCs, collected 5 days after the yellow fever booster vaccination. CDR3 amino acids: CSAPGGLLSYNEQFF. CDR3 sequence (DNA): TGCAGCGCCCCCGGGGGGCTGTTGTCCTACAATGAGCAGTTCTTC.